Each of the 3 T cell receptor beta chains below was sequenced from the same sample in a study of preoperative IRX-2 immunotherapy in early breast cancer. TCRdb's table, derived via immunoSEQ multiplex PCR, lists solely in-frame clones and lacks some. The table has under 35,000 clones, 82% seen once. As to treatment: preoperative locoregional IRX-2 cytokine immunotherapy. This material was collected from a patient treated with IRX-2 immunotherapy. The receptors were gathered from a human donor with breast cancer.

The V gene is TRBV11-3, the J gene TRBJ2-2, with D hard to call. The V end lost 1 base, the J end lost 4 bases, and 10 bases lay between the germline ends. Germline loops: CDR1 SGHNT, CDR2 YENEEA. This CDR3 comprises 15 residues. CDR3 sequence (DNA): TGTGCCAGCAGCTTAGGTTCAGCTCGCACCGGGGAGCTGTTTTTT. This translates into CASSLGSARTGELFF.

V and J are TRBV6-8 and TRBJ1-2, with no clear D. V was cut by 7 bases and J by 5 bases, with 14 bases left in between. The CDR3 sequence is 13 residues long. Germline lookup yields CDR1 MNHGY and CDR2 SAAAGT. This CDR3 is CASTFTRAYGYTF. CDR3 nucleotides: TGTGCCAGCACCTTTACAAGGGCTTATGGCTACACCTTC.

This clone was seen a few times. The chain recombines TRBV11-3 with TRBJ2-7, with 7 bases aligning to TRBD2. The CDR3 spans 15 residues. CDR1 and CDR2 from the germline V gene are SGHNT and YENEEA. V was clipped by 3 bases and J by 2 bases; unmatched bases: 7. DNA for the CDR3: TGTGCCAGCAGCTTGTTGGGGAGCGGGACCTACGAGCAGTACTTC. It codes for CASSLLGSGTYEQYF.